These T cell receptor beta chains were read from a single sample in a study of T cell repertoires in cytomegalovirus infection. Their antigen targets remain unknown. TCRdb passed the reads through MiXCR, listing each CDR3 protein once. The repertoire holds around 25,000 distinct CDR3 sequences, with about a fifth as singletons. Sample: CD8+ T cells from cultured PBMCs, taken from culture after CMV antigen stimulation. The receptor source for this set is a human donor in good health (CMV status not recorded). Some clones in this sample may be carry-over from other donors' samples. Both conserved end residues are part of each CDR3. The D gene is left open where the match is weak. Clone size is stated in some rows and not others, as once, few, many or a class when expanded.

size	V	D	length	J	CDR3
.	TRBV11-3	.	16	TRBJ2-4	CASSLPAGAAKNIQYF
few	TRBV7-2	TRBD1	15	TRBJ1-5	CASSLPGQENQPQHF
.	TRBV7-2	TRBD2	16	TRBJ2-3	CASSQLAPTFGDTQYF
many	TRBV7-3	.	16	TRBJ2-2	CASRYEGRPVTGELFF
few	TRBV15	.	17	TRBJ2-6	CATSSDMGRRGANVLTF
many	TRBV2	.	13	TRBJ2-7	CASEKIGVNEQYF
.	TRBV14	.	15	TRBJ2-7	CASSPTGTPTYEQYF
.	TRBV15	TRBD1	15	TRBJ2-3	CATSSTGASTDTQYF
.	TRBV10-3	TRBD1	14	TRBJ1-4	CAISEDRGNEKLFF
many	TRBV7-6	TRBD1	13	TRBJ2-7	CASSLTGDHEQYF
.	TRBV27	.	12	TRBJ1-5	CASSTGNQPQHF
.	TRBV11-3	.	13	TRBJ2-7	CASSLGTVNEQYF
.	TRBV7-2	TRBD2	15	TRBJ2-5	CASSLLAVLGETQYF
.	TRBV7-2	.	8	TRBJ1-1	CASSLPFF
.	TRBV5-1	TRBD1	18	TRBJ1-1	CASSFGLDRDAMNTEAFF
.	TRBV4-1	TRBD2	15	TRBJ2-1	CASSQDGGRGNEQFF
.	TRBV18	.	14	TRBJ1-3	CASSPLQGWNTIYF
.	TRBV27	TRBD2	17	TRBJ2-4	CASSQRLREGIKNIQYF